This TCR beta chain was identified in a study of T cells after yellow fever vaccination. Study results and limitations: Overall, a small share of clonotypes was seen in both CD4 and CD8 compartments. From the bulk population, abundant clonotypes could contaminate and appear within FACS-sorted repertoires.

This CDR3 comprises 17 residues. Trimming at V came to 1 base and at J to 0 bases, leaving 5 bases not matched to a gene. Germline V gene lookup returns CDR1 LGHNA and CDR2 YNFKEQ. TCR cDNA was made by 5'RACE template switching, adding a universal primer site and UMIs. A single record per CDR3 protein comes from TCRdb applying MiXCR to the 5' RACE reads. The repertoire has approximately 120,000 distinct CDR3 sequences, nearly 7.5% of them found once; the top ten carry around 2.7%. This clonotype was seen repeatedly, ten times or more. Its antigen is currently unknown. This sample comprised CD4+ T cells sorted from PBMCs, obtained less than 11 days after the first yellow fever vaccination. The source of this sequence is a man aged 18 to 30 who received the YFV17D yellow fever vaccine. The chain carries TRBV4-2 and TRBJ2-7, with 11 bases fitting TRBD2. The CDR3 region is CASSQGVTSGTSYEQYF. The CDR3 DNA sequence: TGTGCCAGCAGCCAAGGGGTGACTAGCGGGACCTCCTACGAGCAGTACTTC.